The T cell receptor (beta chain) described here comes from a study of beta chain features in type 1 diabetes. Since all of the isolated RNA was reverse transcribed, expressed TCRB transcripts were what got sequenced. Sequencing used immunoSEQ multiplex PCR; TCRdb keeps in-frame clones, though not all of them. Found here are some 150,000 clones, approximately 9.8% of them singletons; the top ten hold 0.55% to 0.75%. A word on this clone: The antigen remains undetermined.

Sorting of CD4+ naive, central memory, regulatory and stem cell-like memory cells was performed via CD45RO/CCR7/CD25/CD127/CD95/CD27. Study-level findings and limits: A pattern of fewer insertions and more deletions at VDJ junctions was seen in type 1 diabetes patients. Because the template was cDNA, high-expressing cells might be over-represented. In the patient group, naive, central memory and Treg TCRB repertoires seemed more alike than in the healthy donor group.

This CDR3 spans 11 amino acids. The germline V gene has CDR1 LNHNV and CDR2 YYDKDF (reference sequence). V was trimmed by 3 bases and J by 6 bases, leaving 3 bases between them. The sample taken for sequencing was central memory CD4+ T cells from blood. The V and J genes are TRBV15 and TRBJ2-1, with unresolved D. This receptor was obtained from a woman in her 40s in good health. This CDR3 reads CATSSLNEQFF. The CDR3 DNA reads TGTGCCACCAGCAGCCTCAATGAGCAGTTCTTC.